The 20 T cell receptor beta chains reported below all come from one sample, sequenced in a study of breast tumors, draining lymph nodes, adjacent tissues. TCRdb independently ran MiXCR on the multiplex PCR reads; one entry per CDR3 protein. Altogether under 250,000 distinct CDR3 sequences are present, roughly 32% being singletons, with the ten largest covering roughly 1.3%. Samples came from axillary lymph nodes draining the breast cancer. Sequenced material: axillary lymph node tissue. All receptors come from a female donor with breast cancer. Some clones in this sample may be carry-over from other donors' samples.

This clonotype was seen a handful of times. This sequence joins TRBV28 and TRBJ2-3; 11 bases match TRBD2. CDR3 length: 17 residues. The ends lost 2 bases at V and 6 bases at J; junction bases unmatched: 10. The germline gives CDR1 MDHEN, CDR2 SYDVKM. CDR3 DNA sequence: TGTGCCAGCAGTTTACCCAACCTACTAGCGGGAGATGATACGCAGTATTTT. It encodes CASSLPNLLAGDDTQYF.

The V gene is TRBV6-1, the J gene TRBJ1-5; D is unresolved. Trimming removed 5 bases from V and 5 bases from J, with 25 bases in between. CDR1 and CDR2 (germline): MNHNS, SASEGT. This CDR3 region has 18 residues. The CDR3 protein is CASSPMQVGLRWDQPQHF. DNA of the CDR3: TGTGCCAGCAGTCCCATGCAGGTCGGGCTTCGATGGGATCAGCCCCAGCATTTT.

J is TRBJ2-3 and V is TRBV7-2; D remains unclear. Trimming removed 1 base at V and 1 base at J, with 9 bases between. Germline CDR1 reads SGHTA; CDR2 reads FQGNSA. This CDR3 is 15 amino acids long. The CDR3 DNA follows: TGTGCCAGCAGCTTAGTCTTAGGAGGCACAGATACGCAGTATTTT. Protein product: CASSLVLGGTDTQYF.

This clonotype was seen a few times. The chain combines TRBV5-4 with TRBJ2-1; 8 bases line up with TRBD2. This CDR3 is 18 amino acids long. CDR1 SGHNT and CDR2 YYREEE come from the germline V gene (reference sequence). V dropped 0 bases and J dropped 2; count of bases not matched to a gene: 10. As DNA, the CDR3 is TGTGCCAGCAGCTTGGATGGCGCGCCAGCGGGAGCCTACAATGAGCAGTTCTTC. It is translated as CASSLDGAPAGAYNEQFF.

This clonotype occurred once. V usage is TRBV20-1 and J usage is TRBJ2-1, with TRBD1 matching over 8 bases. This CDR3 spans 16 amino acids. Losses at the gene ends were 3 bases for V and 3 bases for J; bases not matched to a gene: 10. The germline gives CDR1 DFQATT, CDR2 SNEGSKA (reference sequence). The CDR3 reads CSARAMTGAHYNEQFF. CDR3 in DNA: TGCAGTGCTAGGGCTATGACAGGGGCTCACTACAATGAGCAGTTCTTC.

This clonotype has just a few counts. V usage is TRBV27 and J usage is TRBJ2-5; TRBD2 matches 10 bases. V gave up 6 bases and J gave up 5 bases; unmatched junction bases: 9. Per germline, CDR1 MNHEY and CDR2 SMNVEV (reference sequence). The length of the CDR3 is 15 residues. In DNA, the CDR3 is TGTGCCAGCAGGACCCTAGCGGGAGCGGGTGAGACCCAGTACTTC. It encodes CASRTLAGAGETQYF.

This clonotype was seen ten or more times. CDR3 nucleotide sequence: TGCGCCAGCAGCCATCCAGGACTAGCGGGAGGGCCGGGGCGGAATGAGCAGTTCTTC. This sequence encodes CASSHPGLAGGPGRNEQFF. J is TRBJ2-1 and V is TRBV4-1, with 15 bases lining up with TRBD2. V shed 3 bases and J 7 bases; nucleotides not matched to a gene: 13. The CDR3 consists of 19 residues. Germline CDR1 reads MGHRA; CDR2 reads YSYEKL.

As regards this clonotype: Possible read error: a much larger clone is one base away. The chain joins TRBV27 to TRBJ1-6, with D hard to call. The CDR3 runs to 14 residues. The germline CDR1 and CDR2 sequences are MNHEY and SMNVEV (reference sequence). V lost 4 bases, J lost 8 bases, and 12 bases lay in between. The CDR3 DNA reads as TGTGCCAGCAGTTCACGGGGAAGGCATTCACCCCTCCACTTT. Amino acids: CASSSRGRHSPLHF.

On this clonotype itself: A much larger clone lies one base from this, so it may be a read error. The rearrangement uses TRBV18 and TRBJ2-7; D is perhaps TRBD2 (5 bases). The germline gives CDR1 KGHSH, CDR2 LQKENI. This CDR3 spans 14 amino acids. CDR3 residues: CANSPRYEGAEQYF. CDR3 DNA sequence: TGTGCCAACTCACCCAGGTATGAGGGAGCCGAGCAGTACTTC.

This chain joins TRBV19 and TRBJ2-5, with no clear D. V dropped 3 bases and J dropped 3 bases, with 23 bases sitting between them. There are 18 residues in the CDR3. From germline, CDR1 is LNHDA and CDR2 SQIVND (reference sequence). CDR3: CASSILIGFSHTEETQYF. The CDR3 DNA reads TGTGCCAGTAGTATTCTTATCGGGTTCTCGCACACTGAAGAGACCCAGTACTTC.

This clonotype was counted ten times or more. J is TRBJ2-1 and V is TRBV7-9, with TRBD2 matching 9 bases. CDR1 is SEHNR, CDR2 FQNEAQ, per germline (reference sequence). Unmatched junction bases numbered 7, after V lost 3 bases and J lost 7 bases. The CDR3 is made up of 15 amino acids. The CDR3 coding sequence is TGTGCCAGCAGCTTGGATAGCGGGAGAAAGAATGAGCAGTTCTTC. Translation gives CASSLDSGRKNEQFF.

This clonotype was counted only a few times. The gene calls are TRBV9 and TRBJ1-1; 10 positions match TRBD1. Trimming at V came to 5 bases and at J to 5 bases, leaving 9 bases not matched to a gene. The CDR3 length is 15 residues. Germline V gene sequence: CDR1 SGDLS, CDR2 YYNGEE. The CDR3 is CASSKGQGLSTEAFF. The CDR3 DNA reads as TGTGCCAGCAGTAAGGGACAGGGGTTAAGTACTGAAGCTTTCTTT.

This clonotype was seen many times. The chain joins TRBV4-3 to TRBJ2-7, with a weak D call TRBD2 (5 bases). Trimming cost V 1 base and J 2 bases, with 12 bases left between them. The CDR3 sequence is 15 residues long. Germline V CDR1 and CDR2: LGHNA, YSLEER. The CDR3 here is CASSQVEGGAYEQYF. The DNA for the CDR3 is TGCGCCAGCAGCCAAGTCGAAGGAGGAGCCTACGAGCAGTACTTC.

Many counts were recorded for this clonotype. V and J are TRBV29-1 and TRBJ2-1; 11 bases agree with TRBD2. Germline V lookup: CDR1 SQVTM, CDR2 ANQGSEA. CDR3 length equals 15 residues. Trimming removed 7 bases from V and 10 bases from J; junction bases left unmatched: 15. For the CDR3, the DNA is TGCAGCGCTCGGCGGGCTAGCGGGGGGTTTGGGGAGCAGTTCTTC. Protein product: CSARRASGGFGEQFF.

Concerning this clonotype itself: A much larger clone differs by one base, so this may be a read error. The chain recombines TRBV5-4 with TRBJ2-7; D is undetermined. CDR3 size: 13 residues. From germline, CDR1 is SGHNT and CDR2 YYREEE (reference sequence). Trimming took 0 bases from V and 5 from J, leaving 9 bases between them. CDR3 bases: TGTGCCAGCAGCTTGGAAGTAGCCCACGAGCAGTACTTC. This encodes CASSLEVAHEQYF. Full variable domain (outside the CDR3, taken from reference TRBV5-4 and TRBJ2-7): ETGVTQSPTHLIKTRGQQVTLRCSSQSGHNTVSWYQQALGQGPQFIFQYYREEENGRGNFPPRFSGLQFPNYSSELNVNALELDDSALYLCASSLEVAHEQYFGPGTRLTVT.

The sample holds many counts of this clonotype. This chain uses TRBV30 with TRBJ1-2; 9 nucleotides align to TRBD1. The CDR3 runs to 14 residues. Per germline, CDR1 GTSNPN and CDR2 SVGIG (reference sequence). Losses at the gene ends were 3 bases for V and 6 bases for J; bases not matched to a gene: 8. The CDR3 spells CAWRAGTGSDGYTF. The CDR3 DNA is TGTGCCTGGAGGGCCGGGACAGGGTCTGATGGCTACACCTTC.

As concerns this clonotype: The junction departs from the called germline gene at one end, perhaps through a read error. The chain couples TRBV12-3 or TRBV12-4 to TRBJ2-6, with D perhaps matching TRBD1 (5 bases). This CDR3 has 18 amino acids. The CDR3 is CVSSFFRTRRSGANVLTF. Here the CDR3 DNA reads TGTGTCAGCAGTTTTTTCCGGACCAGGCGCTCTGGGGCCAACGTCCTGACCTTC.

Ten or more counts support this clonotype. The chain recombines TRBV5-4 with TRBJ1-4; TRBD1 matches at 8 bases. Losses at the gene ends were 4 bases for V and 10 bases for J; bases not matched to a gene: 9. CDR3 length: 14 residues. In germline, CDR1 is SGHNT, CDR2 YYREEE (reference sequence). The CDR3 sequence: CASSGGQGFGKLFF. CDR3 coding DNA: TGTGCCAGCAGCGGAGGACAGGGTTTCGGAAAACTGTTTTTT.

The table lists this clonotype with many counts. The chain has TRBV30 and TRBJ2-2; no reliable D call. Germline CDR1 and CDR2: GTSNPN and SVGIG (reference sequence). The CDR3 extends over 14 amino acids. V lost 4 bases, J lost 1 base, and 10 bases lay in between. CDR3 sequence (DNA): TGTGCCTGGACTCGATCAGGGAACACCGGGGAGCTGTTTTTT. This codes for CAWTRSGNTGELFF.

Concerning this clonotype itself: This may come from a read error, since a much larger clone is one base off. This sequence joins TRBV30 and TRBJ1-5; no firm D call. The CDR3 has 14 residues. Germline V gene data show CDR1 as GTSNPN and CDR2 as SVGIG (reference sequence). Trimming stripped 3 bases from V and 0 bases from J, with 9 bases between. CDR3 sequence: CAWSRRNSNQPQHF. For the CDR3, the DNA is TGTGCCTGGAGCCGGCGCAATAGCAATCAGCCCCAGCATTTT.